The 11 T cell receptor beta chains below come from one sample, sequenced in a study of technical replicates of blood from several donors. TCRdb's table, derived via immunoSEQ multiplex PCR, lists solely in-frame clones and lacks some. Here the sample spans about 60,000 clones, around 88% being singletons. The sample consisted of PBMCs. The receptor set was obtained from a human donor in good health. Some clones in this sample may be carry-over from other donors' samples.

The CDR3 DNA sequence: TGCGCCAGCATGGGACAGGCTGGAAACACCATATATTTT. It specifies CASMGQAGNTIYF. The chain carries TRBV5-1 and TRBJ1-3; the match to TRBD1 covers 8 bases. Germline V gives CDR1 SGHRS, CDR2 YFSETQ. The CDR3 consists of 13 residues. V shed 6 bases and J 2 bases; nucleotides not matched to a gene: 1. Drawing the rest from reference TRBV5-1 and TRBJ1-3, the complete variable domain is KAGVTQTPRYLIKTRGQQVTLSCSPISGHRSVSWYQQTPGQGLQFLFEYFSETQRNKGNFPGRFSGRQFSNSRSEMNVSTLELGDSALYLCASMGQAGNTIYFGEGSWLTVV.

The V gene is TRBV7-6, the J gene TRBJ2-7, with a possible D match to TRBD2 (5 bases). The CDR3 extends over 15 amino acids. V gave up 1 base and J gave up 0 bases, with 10 bases separating them. Germline assignment: CDR1 SGHVS and CDR2 FNYEAQ. CDR3 loop: CASSLEPGSSYEQYF. CDR3 nucleotide sequence: TGTGCCAGCAGCTTAGAACCGGGGAGCTCCTACGAGCAGTACTTC.

The chain links TRBV23-1 to TRBJ2-2, with D tentatively TRBD1 (6 bases). TRBV23-1 is recorded as an ORF, its role being uncertain. The CDR3 is 15 residues long. V shed 8 bases and J shed 4 bases, with 17 bases lying between them. The CDR3 loop reads CASGPGRGTTGELFF. The CDR3, as DNA: TGCGCCAGCGGCCCGGGCAGGGGTACCACCGGGGAGCTGTTTTTT.

The count of this clone is one. The chain employs TRBV5-4 and TRBJ2-5; 8 bases agree with TRBD1. In germline, CDR1 is SGHNT, CDR2 YYREEE (reference sequence). Trimming at V came to 1 base and at J to 3 bases, leaving 5 bases not matched to a gene. CDR3 size: 15 residues. Written as DNA, the CDR3 is TGTGCCAGCAGCTTGAAGTTACAGGGGGAAGAGACCCAGTACTTC. Protein sequence: CASSLKLQGEETQYF.

The chain joins TRBV6-4 to TRBJ2-7, with D uncertain. The V and J ends lost 0 bases and 3 bases respectively, with 30 bases between them. Germline-derived CDR1 and CDR2 are MRHNA and SNTAGT. The CDR3 is made up of 21 amino acids. CDR3 sequence reads: CASSDSELELPNRYRHYEQYF. The DNA for the CDR3 is TGTGCCAGCAGTGACTCAGAATTGGAGCTCCCAAACCGATATCGTCACTACGAGCAGTACTTC.

This CDR3 reads CASTTTGGGTEAFF. The CDR3 DNA reads as TGTGCCAGCACTACGACAGGGGGCGGCACTGAAGCTTTCTTT. The chain combines TRBV7-9 with TRBJ1-1, with TRBD1 matching 10 bases. The CDR3 is 14 amino acids. The V gene's germline CDR1 is SEHNR and CDR2 FQNEAQ (reference sequence). The J segment lost 4 bases and the V segment lost 7 bases, leaving 6 bases of the junction unmatched.

CDR3 residues: CASSISTGELFF. The CDR3 nucleotides are TGCGCCAGCAGTATCTCCACCGGGGAGCTGTTTTTT. The chain recombines TRBV5-1 with TRBJ2-2; no firm D call. Trimming took off 5 bases at V and 4 bases at J, with 6 bases between the two ends. Per the germline V gene, CDR1 is SGHRS and CDR2 is YFSETQ. CDR3 length: 12 amino acids.

This chain connects TRBV4-1 to TRBJ2-2; perhaps TRBD2 as D (6 bases). The CDR3 is made up of 13 amino acids. V was pared by 4 bases and J by 6 bases, with 9 bases between. Germline assignment: CDR1 MGHRA and CDR2 YSYEKL. The CDR3 DNA reads TGCGCCAGCAGCCGAGGGGAGGCCGGGGAGCTGTTTTTT. It codes for CASSRGEAGELFF.

This clone has only one observation. For the CDR3, the DNA is TGTGCCAGCAGCCGCCCTCTCGGCGAGCAGTACTTC. It codes for CASSRPLGEQYF. The chain links TRBV5-8 to TRBJ2-7; D remains ambiguous. This CDR3 is 12 amino acids long. V lost 4 bases, J lost 6 bases, and 11 bases lay in between. The germline gives CDR1 SGHTS, CDR2 YDEGEE.

There are a few counts of this clone. The rearrangement joins TRBV5-1 to TRBJ1-1; D possibly corresponds to TRBD1 (6 bases). Germline CDR1 reads SGHRS; CDR2 reads YFSETQ. V was trimmed by 5 bases and J by 8 bases, leaving 19 bases between them. The CDR3 consists of 14 residues. The CDR3: CASSGRGAEPEAFF. CDR3 bases: TGCGCCAGCAGTGGTCGGGGGGCCGAGCCAGAAGCTTTCTTT.

This chain links TRBV5-1 with TRBJ1-1; a possible D gene is TRBD1 (5 bases). V dropped 4 bases and J dropped 4 bases, with 14 bases sitting between them. The CDR3 totals 14 residues. Germline CDR1 reads SGHRS; CDR2 reads YFSETQ. In DNA form, the CDR3 reads TGCGCCAGCAGCCCGAAGATGGGGGGCACTGAAGCTTTCTTT. This encodes CASSPKMGGTEAFF. The full variable domain, completed using reference TRBV5-1 and TRBJ1-1, is KAGVTQTPRYLIKTRGQQVTLSCSPISGHRSVSWYQQTPGQGLQFLFEYFSETQRNKGNFPGRFSGRQFSNSRSEMNVSTLELGDSALYLCASSPKMGGTEAFFGQGTRLTVV.